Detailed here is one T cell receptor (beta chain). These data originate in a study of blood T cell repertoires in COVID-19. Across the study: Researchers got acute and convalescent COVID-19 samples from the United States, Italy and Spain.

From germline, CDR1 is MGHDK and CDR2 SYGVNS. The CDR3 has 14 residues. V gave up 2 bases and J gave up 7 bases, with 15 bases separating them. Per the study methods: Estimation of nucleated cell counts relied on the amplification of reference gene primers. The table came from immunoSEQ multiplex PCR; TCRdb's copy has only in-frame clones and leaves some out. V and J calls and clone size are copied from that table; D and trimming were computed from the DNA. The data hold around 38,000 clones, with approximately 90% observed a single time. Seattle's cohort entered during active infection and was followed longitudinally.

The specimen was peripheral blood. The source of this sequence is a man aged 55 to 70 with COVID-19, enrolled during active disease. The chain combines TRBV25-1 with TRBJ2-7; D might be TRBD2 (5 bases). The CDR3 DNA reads TGTGCCAGCAGTGAAACCCCTAGCCGGATTGAGCAGTACTTC. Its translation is CASSETPSRIEQYF.